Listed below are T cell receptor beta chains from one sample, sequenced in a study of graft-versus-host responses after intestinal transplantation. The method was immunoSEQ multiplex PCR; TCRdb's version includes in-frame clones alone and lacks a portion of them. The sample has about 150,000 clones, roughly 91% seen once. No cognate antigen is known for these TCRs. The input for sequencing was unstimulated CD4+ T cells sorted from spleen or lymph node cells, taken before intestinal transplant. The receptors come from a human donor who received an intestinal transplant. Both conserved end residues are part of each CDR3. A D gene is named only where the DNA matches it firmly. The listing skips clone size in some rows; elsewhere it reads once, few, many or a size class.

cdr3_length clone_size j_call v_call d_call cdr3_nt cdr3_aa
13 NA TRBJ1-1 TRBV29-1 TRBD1 TGCAGCGTGCGACAGGGTAGGGACACTGAAGCTTTCTTT CSVRQGRDTEAFF
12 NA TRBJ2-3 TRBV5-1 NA TGCGCCAGCAGCGAACCGCAGGAAACGCAGTATTTT CASSEPQETQYF
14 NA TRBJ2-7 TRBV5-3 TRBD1 TGTGCCAGAAGCCAAGGGACAGGGTCTTACGAGCAGTACTTC CARSQGTGSYEQYF
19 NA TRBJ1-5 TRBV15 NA TGTGCCACCAGCAGAGAGAGAGAGAAAGGAGGGGGTAGCAATCAGCCCCAGCATTTT CATSREREKGGGSNQPQHF
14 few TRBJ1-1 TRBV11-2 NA TGTGCCAGCAGCTTAGTAGCGGGTCACACTGAAGCTTTCTTT CASSLVAGHTEAFF
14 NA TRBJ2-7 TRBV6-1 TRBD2 TGTGCCAGCAGGCCTAGCGGGAGTACGTACGAGCAGTACTTC CASRPSGSTYEQYF
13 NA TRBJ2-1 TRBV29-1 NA TGCAGCGTTGACCTGCAGTTAGGGAATGAGCAGTTCTTC CSVDLQLGNEQFF
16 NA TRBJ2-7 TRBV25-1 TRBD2 TGTGCCAGCAGTGAATATAGAACAGGGCGGGGGGACGAGCAGTACTTC CASSEYRTGRGDEQYF
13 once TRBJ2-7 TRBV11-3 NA TGTGCCAGCAGCTTAGACAGCTCCTACGAGCAGTACTTC CASSLDSSYEQYF
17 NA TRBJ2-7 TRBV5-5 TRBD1 TGTGCCAGCAGCTGGGGTGAACCGGGACAGCGATCCTACGAGCAGTACTTC CASSWGEPGQRSYEQYF
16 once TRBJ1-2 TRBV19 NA TGTGCCAGTAGTATCCGGACACGCAGTTGGGGCTATGGCTACACCTTC CASSIRTRSWGYGYTF
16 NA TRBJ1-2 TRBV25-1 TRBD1 TGTGCCAGCAGTGTGAATATCGGGACAGGTATTTCTGGCTACACCTTC CASSVNIGTGISGYTF
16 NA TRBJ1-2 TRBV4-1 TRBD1 TGCGCCAGCAGCCGCTCTAACGCCCGGGACAGCTATGGCTACACCTTC CASSRSNARDSYGYTF
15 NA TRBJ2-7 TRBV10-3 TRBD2 TGTGCCATCAGTGATGCACTAGCGGGAATGGGCGAGCAGTACTTC CAISDALAGMGEQYF
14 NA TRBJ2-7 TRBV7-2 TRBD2 TGTGCCAGCAGCTTAGGACTAGCCCTCGACGAGCAGTACTTC CASSLGLALDEQYF
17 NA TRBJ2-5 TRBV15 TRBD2 TGTGCCACCAGCACGGGGAACGGAGCGGGAATTGGAGAGACCCAGTACTTC CATSTGNGAGIGETQYF
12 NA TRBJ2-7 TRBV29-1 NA TGCAGCGCTCGGGACGGATCCTACGAGCAGTACTTC CSARDGSYEQYF
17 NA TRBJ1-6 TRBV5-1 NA TGCGCCAGCAGCTTGGACGCGGGGAGCTCCTATAATTCACCCCTCCACTTT CASSLDAGSSYNSPLHF
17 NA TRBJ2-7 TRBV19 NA TGTGCCAGTAGTATAAGCTCAGGAGGGGTGAAAAAGAAGGAGCAGTACTTC CASSISSGGVKKKEQYF
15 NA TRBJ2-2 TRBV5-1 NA TGCGCCAGCAGCTCCGGTCGGGGTTACGGCGGGGAGCTGTTTTTT CASSSGRGYGGELFF
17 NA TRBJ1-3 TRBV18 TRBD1 TGTGCCAGCTCACCCACGGTACAGGGGCACTCTGGAAACACCATATATTTT CASSPTVQGHSGNTIYF
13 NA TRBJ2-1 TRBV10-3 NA TGTGCCATCAGTGATGGGGCGGACAATGAGCAGTTCTTC CAISDGADNEQFF
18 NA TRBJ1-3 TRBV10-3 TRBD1 TGTGCCATCAGTGAGTCCCTAATGGACAGGGTGGCTGGAAACACCATATATTTT CAISESLMDRVAGNTIYF
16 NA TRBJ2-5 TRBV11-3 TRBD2 TGTGCCAGCAGCCTCCGACTAGCGGGAGGCCAAGAGACCCAGTACTTC CASSLRLAGGQETQYF
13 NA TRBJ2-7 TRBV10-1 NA TGCGCCAGCAGTGGGGTAGGTTCAAGAGAGCAGTACTTC CASSGVGSREQYF
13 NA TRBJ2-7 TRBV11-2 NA TGTGCCAGCAGCTCCATCTTCCCATCCGAGCAGTACTTC CASSSIFPSEQYF
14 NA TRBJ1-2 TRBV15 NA TGTGCCACCAGCAGAGACGGGACGGGCTATGGCTACACCTTC CATSRDGTGYGYTF
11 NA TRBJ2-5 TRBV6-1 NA TGTGCCAGCAGTTACGGGGGGACCCAGTACTTC CASSYGGTQYF
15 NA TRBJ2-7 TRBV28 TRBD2 TGTGCCAGCACCCCCCGGGAGGCAGGACACTACGAGCAGTACTTC CASTPREAGHYEQYF
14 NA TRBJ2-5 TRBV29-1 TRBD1 TGCAGCGTTGAAGCGTGGCAGGGGGAAGAGACCCAGTACTTC CSVEAWQGEETQYF
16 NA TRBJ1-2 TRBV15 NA TGTGCCACCAGCAGAGATGTTAGGGGAACAGACTATGGCTACACCTTC CATSRDVRGTDYGYTF
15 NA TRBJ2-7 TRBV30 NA TGTGCCTGGAATGCCGGGACACCGAGCTCCTACGAGCAGTACTTC CAWNAGTPSSYEQYF
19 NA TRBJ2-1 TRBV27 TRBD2 TGTGCCAGCAGTTCCCCCCGTGGCGGGAGGACCTCCTTGAGGAATGAGCAGTTCTTC CASSSPRGGRTSLRNEQFF
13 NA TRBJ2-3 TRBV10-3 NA TGTGCCACCCTAGTTAGGACGGAGGATACGCAATATTTT CATLVRTEDTQYF
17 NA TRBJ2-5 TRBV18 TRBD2 TGTGCCAGCTCACCAGGGACTAGCGGGAGATATCAAGAGACCCAGTACTTC CASSPGTSGRYQETQYF
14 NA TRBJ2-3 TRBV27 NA TGTGCCAGCAGTTTATCGCGGGATACAGATACGCAGTATTTT CASSLSRDTDTQYF
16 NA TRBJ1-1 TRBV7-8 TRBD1 TGTGCCAGCAGCTTTTCCACAGGGGGCGGGAACACTGAAGCTTTCTTT CASSFSTGGGNTEAFF
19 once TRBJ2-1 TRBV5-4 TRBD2 TGTGCCAGCAGCTCCAAGAGGCTAGCGGGAGGAGGGGCCTACAATGAGCAGTTCTTC CASSSKRLAGGGAYNEQFF
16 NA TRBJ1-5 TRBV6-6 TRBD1 TGTGCCAGCAGTTTACCTACGGGACAGCAGAATCAGCCCCAGCATTTT CASSLPTGQQNQPQHF
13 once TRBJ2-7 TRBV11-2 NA TGTGCCAGCAGCTTCCCAGGTCCTTACGAGCAGTACTTC CASSFPGPYEQYF
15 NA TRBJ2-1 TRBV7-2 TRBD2 TGTGCCAGCAGCTTGGGCCTAGCGGGATTCAATGAGCAGTTCTTC CASSLGLAGFNEQFF
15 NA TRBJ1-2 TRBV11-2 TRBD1 TGTGCCAGCAGCTTAATAAGGGGGCAGGACTATGGCTACACCTTC CASSLIRGQDYGYTF
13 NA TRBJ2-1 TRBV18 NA TGTGCCAGCTCATCTGGACCGAGCAATGAGCAGTTCTTC CASSSGPSNEQFF
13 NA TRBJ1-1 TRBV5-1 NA TGCGCCAGCAGCGCGGGGCGGGACACTGAAGCTTTCTTT CASSAGRDTEAFF
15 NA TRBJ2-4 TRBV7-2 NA TGTGCCAGCCGGGAGAGGGGTTTAGCCAAAAACATTCAGTACTTC CASRERGLAKNIQYF
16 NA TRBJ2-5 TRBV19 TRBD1 TGTGCCAGTAGTATAGATCTATCCAGGGGGCAAAAGACCCAGTACTTC CASSIDLSRGQKTQYF